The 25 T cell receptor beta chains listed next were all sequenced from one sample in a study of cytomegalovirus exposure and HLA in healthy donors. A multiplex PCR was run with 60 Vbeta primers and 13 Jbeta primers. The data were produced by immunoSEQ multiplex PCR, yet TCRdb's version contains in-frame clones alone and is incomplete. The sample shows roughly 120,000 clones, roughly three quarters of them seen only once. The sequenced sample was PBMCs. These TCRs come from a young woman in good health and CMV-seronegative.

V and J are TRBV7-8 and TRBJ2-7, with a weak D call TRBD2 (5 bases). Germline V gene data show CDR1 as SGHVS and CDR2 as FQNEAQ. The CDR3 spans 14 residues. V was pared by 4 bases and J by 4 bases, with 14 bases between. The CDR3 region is CASSSRRIVYEQYF. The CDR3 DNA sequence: TGTGCCAGCAGCTCGAGGAGGATTGTATACGAGCAGTACTTC.

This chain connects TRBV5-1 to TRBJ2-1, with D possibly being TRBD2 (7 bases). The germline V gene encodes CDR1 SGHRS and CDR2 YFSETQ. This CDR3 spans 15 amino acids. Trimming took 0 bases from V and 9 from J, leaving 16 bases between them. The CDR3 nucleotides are TGCGCCAGCAGCTTGGACGAGGGGGGGCAAGGTGAGCAGTTCTTC. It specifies CASSLDEGGQGEQFF.

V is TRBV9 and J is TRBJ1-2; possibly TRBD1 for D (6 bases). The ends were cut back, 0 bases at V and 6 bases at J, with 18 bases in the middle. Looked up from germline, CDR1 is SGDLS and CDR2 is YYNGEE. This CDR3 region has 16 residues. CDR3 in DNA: TGTGCCAGCAGCGTAGGCACAGGGAAAAGGGTCGATGGCTACACCTTC. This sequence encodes CASSVGTGKRVDGYTF.

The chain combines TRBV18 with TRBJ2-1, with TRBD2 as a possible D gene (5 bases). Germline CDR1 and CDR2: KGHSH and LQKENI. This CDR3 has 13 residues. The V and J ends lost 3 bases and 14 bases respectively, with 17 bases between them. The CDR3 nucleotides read TGTGCCAGCTCACCGGACCATACTAGTCCCGAGTTCTTC. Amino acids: CASSPDHTSPEFF.

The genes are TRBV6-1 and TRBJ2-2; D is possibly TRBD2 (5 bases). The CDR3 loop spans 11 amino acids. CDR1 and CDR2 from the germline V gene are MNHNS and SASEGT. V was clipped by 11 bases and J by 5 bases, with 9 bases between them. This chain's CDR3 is CAGESTGELFF. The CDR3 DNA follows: TGTGCCGGGGAGAGTACCGGGGAGCTGTTTTTT.

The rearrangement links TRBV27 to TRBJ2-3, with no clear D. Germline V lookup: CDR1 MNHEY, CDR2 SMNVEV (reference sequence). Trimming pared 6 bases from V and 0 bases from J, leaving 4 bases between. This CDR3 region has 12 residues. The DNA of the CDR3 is TGTGCCAGCAGCCGGAGCACAGATACGCAGTATTTT. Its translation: CASSRSTDTQYF.

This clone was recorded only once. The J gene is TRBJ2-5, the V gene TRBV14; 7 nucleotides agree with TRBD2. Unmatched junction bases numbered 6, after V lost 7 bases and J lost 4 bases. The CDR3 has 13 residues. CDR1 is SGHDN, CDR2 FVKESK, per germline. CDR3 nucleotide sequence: TGTGCCAGCACGCTTAGGGAGGGAGAGACCCAGTACTTC. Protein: CASTLREGETQYF.

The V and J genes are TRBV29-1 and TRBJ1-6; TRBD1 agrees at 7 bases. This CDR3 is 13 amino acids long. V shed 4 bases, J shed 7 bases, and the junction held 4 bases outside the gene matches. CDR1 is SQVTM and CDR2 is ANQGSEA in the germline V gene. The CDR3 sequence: CSVGRDRNSPLHF. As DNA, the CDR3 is TGCAGCGTTGGCCGGGACAGAAATTCACCCCTCCACTTT.

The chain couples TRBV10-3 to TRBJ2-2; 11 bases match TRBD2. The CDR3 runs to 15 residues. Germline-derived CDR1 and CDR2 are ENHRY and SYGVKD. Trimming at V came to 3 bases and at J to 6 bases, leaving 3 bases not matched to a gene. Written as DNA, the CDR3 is TGTGCCATCAGTGAACTAGCGGGAGCCCCCGGGGAGCTGTTTTTT. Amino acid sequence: CAISELAGAPGELFF.

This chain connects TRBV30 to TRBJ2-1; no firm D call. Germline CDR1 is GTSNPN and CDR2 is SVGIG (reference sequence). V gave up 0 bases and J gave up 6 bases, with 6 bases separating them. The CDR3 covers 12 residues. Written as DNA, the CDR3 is TGTGCCTGGAGTGTCCAGGCCAATGAGCAGTTCTTC. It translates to CAWSVQANEQFF.

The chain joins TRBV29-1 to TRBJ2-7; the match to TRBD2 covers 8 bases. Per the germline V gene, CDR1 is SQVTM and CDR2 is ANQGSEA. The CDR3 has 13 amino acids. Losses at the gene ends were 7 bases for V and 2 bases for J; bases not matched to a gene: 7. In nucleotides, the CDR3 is TGCAGCGCCGGACTAGCTGCAACCTACGAGCAGTACTTC. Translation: CSAGLAATYEQYF.

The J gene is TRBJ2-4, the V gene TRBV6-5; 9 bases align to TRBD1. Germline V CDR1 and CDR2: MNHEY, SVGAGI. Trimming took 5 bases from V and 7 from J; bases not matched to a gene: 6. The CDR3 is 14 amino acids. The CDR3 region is CASSTQGAGNIQYF. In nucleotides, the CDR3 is TGTGCCAGCAGTACACAGGGGGCCGGGAACATTCAGTACTTC.

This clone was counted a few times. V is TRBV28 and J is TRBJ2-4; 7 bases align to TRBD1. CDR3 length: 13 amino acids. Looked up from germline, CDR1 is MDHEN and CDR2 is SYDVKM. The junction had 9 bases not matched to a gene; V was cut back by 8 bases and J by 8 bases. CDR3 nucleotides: TGTGCCAGCCGCCAACAGGGGCTAGACATTCAGTACTTC. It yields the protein CASRQQGLDIQYF.

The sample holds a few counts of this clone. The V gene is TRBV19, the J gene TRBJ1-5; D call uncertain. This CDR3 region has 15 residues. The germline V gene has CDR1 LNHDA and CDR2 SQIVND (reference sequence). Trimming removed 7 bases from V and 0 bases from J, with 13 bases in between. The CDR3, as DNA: TGTGCCAGTAAACATCTAGACCCTAGCAATCAGCCCCAGCATTTT. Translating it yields CASKHLDPSNQPQHF. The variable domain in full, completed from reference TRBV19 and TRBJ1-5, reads DGGITQSPKYLFRKEGQNVTLSCEQNLNHDAMYWYRQDPGQGLRLIYYSQIVNDFQKGDIAEGYSVSREKKESFPLTVTSAQKNPTAFYLCASKHLDPSNQPQHFGDGTRLSIL.

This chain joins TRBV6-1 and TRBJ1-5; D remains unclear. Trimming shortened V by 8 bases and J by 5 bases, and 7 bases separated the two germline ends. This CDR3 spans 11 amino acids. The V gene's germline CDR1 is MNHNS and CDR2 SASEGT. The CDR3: CASGVYQPQHF. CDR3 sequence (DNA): TGTGCCAGCGGAGTCTATCAGCCCCAGCATTTT.

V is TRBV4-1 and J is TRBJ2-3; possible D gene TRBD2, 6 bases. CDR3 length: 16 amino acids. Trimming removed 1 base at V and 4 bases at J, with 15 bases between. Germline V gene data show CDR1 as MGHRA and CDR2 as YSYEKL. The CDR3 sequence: CASSQAGSNFADTQYF. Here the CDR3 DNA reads TGCGCCAGCAGCCAAGCCGGGAGCAACTTCGCAGATACGCAGTATTTT.

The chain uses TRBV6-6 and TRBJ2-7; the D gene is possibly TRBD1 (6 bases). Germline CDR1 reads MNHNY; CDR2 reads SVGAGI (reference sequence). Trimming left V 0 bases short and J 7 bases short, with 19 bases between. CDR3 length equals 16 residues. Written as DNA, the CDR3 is TGTGCCAGCAGTTACTCGGTTACAGGCAGAAGGGGGGAGCAGTACTTC. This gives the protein CASSYSVTGRRGEQYF.

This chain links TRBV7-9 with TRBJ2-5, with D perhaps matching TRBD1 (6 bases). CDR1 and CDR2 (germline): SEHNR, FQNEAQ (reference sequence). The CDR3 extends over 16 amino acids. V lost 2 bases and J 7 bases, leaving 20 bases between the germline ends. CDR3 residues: CASSLSPGPGRGTQYF. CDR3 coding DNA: TGTGCCAGCAGCTTATCTCCGGGACCAGGCAGGGGGACCCAGTACTTC.

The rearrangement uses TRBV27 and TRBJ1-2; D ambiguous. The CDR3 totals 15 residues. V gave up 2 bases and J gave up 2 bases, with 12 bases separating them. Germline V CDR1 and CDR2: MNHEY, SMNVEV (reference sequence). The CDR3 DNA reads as TGTGCCAGCAGTTTAGTCGGCGGTTCCAACTATGGCTACACCTTC. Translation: CASSLVGGSNYGYTF.

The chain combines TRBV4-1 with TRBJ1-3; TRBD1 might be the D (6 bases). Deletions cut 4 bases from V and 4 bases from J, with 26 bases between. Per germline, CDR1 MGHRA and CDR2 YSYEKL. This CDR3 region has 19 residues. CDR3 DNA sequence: TGCGCCAGCAGCCTTGGCAGGGGATCGCCAAGGGTTTCCGGAAACACCATATATTTT. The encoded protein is CASSLGRGSPRVSGNTIYF.

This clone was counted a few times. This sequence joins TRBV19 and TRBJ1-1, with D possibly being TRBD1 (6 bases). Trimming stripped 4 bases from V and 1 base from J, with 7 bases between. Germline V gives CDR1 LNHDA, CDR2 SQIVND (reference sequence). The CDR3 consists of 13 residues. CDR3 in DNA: TGTGCCAGTAGTACGACAGGGAACACTGAAGCTTTCTTT. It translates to CASSTTGNTEAFF.

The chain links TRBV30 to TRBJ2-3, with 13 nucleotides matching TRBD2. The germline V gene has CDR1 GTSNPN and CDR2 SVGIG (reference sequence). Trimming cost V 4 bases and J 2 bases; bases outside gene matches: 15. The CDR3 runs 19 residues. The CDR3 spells CAWKMGPPTSGGNTDTQYF. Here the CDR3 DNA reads TGTGCCTGGAAAATGGGCCCCCCGACTAGCGGGGGGAACACAGATACGCAGTATTTT.

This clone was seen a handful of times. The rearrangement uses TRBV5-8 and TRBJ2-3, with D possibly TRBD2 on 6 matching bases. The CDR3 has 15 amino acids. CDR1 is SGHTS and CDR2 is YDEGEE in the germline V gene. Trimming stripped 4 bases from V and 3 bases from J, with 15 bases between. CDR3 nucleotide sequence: TGTGCCAGCAGCCTTAGCGGTTTAGGTACAGATACGCAGTATTTT. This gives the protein CASSLSGLGTDTQYF.

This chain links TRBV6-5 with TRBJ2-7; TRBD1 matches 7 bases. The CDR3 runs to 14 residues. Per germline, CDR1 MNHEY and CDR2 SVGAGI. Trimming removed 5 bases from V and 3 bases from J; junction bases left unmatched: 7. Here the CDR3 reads CASSGLDRNYEQYF. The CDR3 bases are TGTGCCAGCAGTGGCCTGGACAGGAACTACGAGCAGTACTTC.

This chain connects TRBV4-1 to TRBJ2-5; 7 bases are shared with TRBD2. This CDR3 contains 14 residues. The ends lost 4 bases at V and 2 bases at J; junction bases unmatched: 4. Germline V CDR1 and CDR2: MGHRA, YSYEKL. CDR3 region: CASSRGTTQETQYF. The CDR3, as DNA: TGCGCCAGCAGCCGAGGGACTACGCAAGAGACCCAGTACTTC.